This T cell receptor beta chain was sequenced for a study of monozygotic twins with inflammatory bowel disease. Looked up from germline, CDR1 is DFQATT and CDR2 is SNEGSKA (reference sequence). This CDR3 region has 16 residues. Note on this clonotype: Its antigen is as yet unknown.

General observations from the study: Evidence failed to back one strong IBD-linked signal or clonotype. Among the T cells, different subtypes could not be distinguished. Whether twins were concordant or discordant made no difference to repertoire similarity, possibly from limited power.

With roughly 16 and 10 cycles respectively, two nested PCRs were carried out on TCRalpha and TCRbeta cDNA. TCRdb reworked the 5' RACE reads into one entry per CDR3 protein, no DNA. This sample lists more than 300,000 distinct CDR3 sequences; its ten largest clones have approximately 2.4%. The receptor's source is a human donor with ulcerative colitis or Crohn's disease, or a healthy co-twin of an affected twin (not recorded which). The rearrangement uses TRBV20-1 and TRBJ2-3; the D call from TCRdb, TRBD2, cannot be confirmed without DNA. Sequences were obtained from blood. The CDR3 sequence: CSARPGLAGNTDTQYF.